This T cell receptor beta chain was observed in a study of blood T cell repertoires in COVID-19. V was pared by 0 bases and J by 6 bases, with 14 bases between. The CDR3 has 15 residues. CDR1 MNHEY and CDR2 SVGEGT come from the germline V gene. As processed by the authors: Estimation of nucleated cell counts was performed using reference gene primer amplification. Generated by immunoSEQ multiplex PCR, the TCRdb table keeps only in-frame clones and is missing some. V, J and clone size were drawn from that table, and D and trimming were deduced from the DNA. Among about 220,000 clones listed, over 75% were seen once.

The clonotype was recovered from a human donor in a cohort sampled during active COVID-19. Input material: peripheral blood. The chain is built from TRBV6-2 or TRBV6-3 and TRBJ1-1; possibly TRBD1 for D (6 bases). CDR3 sequence: CASSYSHGQFPEAFF. The CDR3 DNA reads TGTGCCAGCAGTTACTCCCACGGACAGTTTCCTGAAGCTTTCTTT.